This T cell receptor (beta chain) was sequenced during a study of T cell changes during pregnancy in multiple sclerosis. V was cut by 6 bases and J by 0 bases, with 11 bases left in between. The CDR3 is 15 amino acids. Germline assignment: CDR1 SSHAT and CDR2 FNYEAQ (reference sequence). Measured with immunoSEQ multiplex PCR; TCRdb has only the in-frame clones, and not every one. The profile covers tens of thousands of clones, with just over 90% appearing a single time and 0.35% to 0.45% taken by the ten largest. The sequencing used CD4+ T cells from peripheral blood mononuclear cells, collected before pregnancy. This sequence originates from a female donor with multiple sclerosis, enrolled in a pregnancy study. The rearrangement uses TRBV7-7 and TRBJ2-2, with a possible D match to TRBD1 (6 bases). The DNA for the CDR3 is TGTGCCAGCAGGCCCGGACAGTCGAACACCGGGGAGCTGTTTTTT. Protein sequence: CASRPGQSNTGELFF.